The 21 T cell receptor beta chains below all came from one sample that was sequenced in a study of blood T cell repertoires in COVID-19. The data were produced by immunoSEQ multiplex PCR, yet TCRdb's version contains in-frame clones alone and is incomplete. Among around 190,000 clones listed, around 83% were seen once. Sequencing was performed on peripheral blood. These receptors originate from a woman at least 80 years old with acute or convalescent COVID-19.

The genes are TRBV12-3 or TRBV12-4 and TRBJ2-1; 10 bases are a match to TRBD2. With V trimmed by 4 bases and J by 14 bases, 8 bases remained unmatched. CDR3 length: 13 residues. CDR3 nucleotide sequence: TGTGCCAGCAGTTACCCTAGCGGGAGAACGGAGTTCTTC. Its translation: CASSYPSGRTEFF.

This sequence joins TRBV3-1 (or the pseudogene TRBV3-2) and TRBJ2-2; 8 nucleotides agree with TRBD1. CDR3 length equals 13 residues. V trimming: 4 bases; J trimming: 7 bases; junction bases outside the gene matches: 2. Germline CDR1 is LGHDT and CDR2 is YNNKEL (reference sequence). The CDR3 sequence is CASSPGQDGELFF. Here the CDR3 DNA reads TGTGCCAGCAGCCCGGGACAGGACGGGGAGCTGTTTTTT.

The chain couples TRBV30 to TRBJ1-4; D gene ambiguous. V gave up 0 bases and J gave up 2 bases, with 10 bases separating them. The CDR3 has 15 residues. The V gene's germline CDR1 is GTSNPN and CDR2 SVGIG (reference sequence). This CDR3 is CAWSVRSVTNEKLFF. CDR3 in DNA: TGTGCCTGGAGTGTACGGAGTGTTACTAATGAAAAACTGTTTTTT.

The chain employs TRBV7-2 and TRBJ2-5; D not certain. The germline V gene encodes CDR1 SGHTA and CDR2 FQGNSA. This CDR3 is 15 amino acids long. Between the trimmed V and J ends, which lost 3 bases and 2 bases, there was a span of 13 bases. CDR3: CASSFYWAVQETQYF. CDR3 DNA sequence: TGTGCCAGCAGCTTTTATTGGGCAGTACAAGAGACCCAGTACTTC. Full variable domain (rest looked up from reference TRBV7-2 and TRBJ2-5): GAGVSQSPSNKVTEKGKDVELRCDPISGHTALYWYRQSLGQGLEFLIYFQGNSAPDKSGLPSDRFSAERTGGSVSTLTIQRTQQEDSAVYLCASSFYWAVQETQYFGPGTRLLVL.

This clone was counted only a few times. The V gene is TRBV27, the J gene TRBJ1-1, with D maybe TRBD1 (6 bases). The CDR3 contains 15 residues. CDR1 and CDR2 from the germline V gene are MNHEY and SMNVEV (reference sequence). Trimming removed 5 bases at V and 0 bases at J, with 13 bases between. The CDR3 loop reads CASSVTGNMNTEAFF. The CDR3 DNA is TGTGCCAGCAGTGTAACAGGGAATATGAACACTGAAGCTTTCTTT.

This clone showed up just once. The V gene is TRBV2, the J gene TRBJ1-1; TRBD1 aligns across 7 bases. The CDR3 totals 13 residues. J was trimmed by 7 bases and V by 6 bases; bases with no gene match: 8. CDR1 and CDR2 (germline): SNHLY, FYNNEI. DNA of the CDR3: TGTGCCAGCAGGAAAATACAGGGGCTTGAAGCTTTCTTT. Protein product: CASRKIQGLEAFF.

The V gene is TRBV9, the J gene TRBJ2-2, with 8 bases that match TRBD1. Germline V CDR1 and CDR2: SGDLS, YYNGEE. The CDR3 consists of 16 residues. The ends lost 3 bases at V and 4 bases at J; junction bases unmatched: 8. The CDR3 DNA reads as TGTGCCAGCAGCGACCGGAGGACAGGGACCACCGGGGAGCTGTTTTTT. This sequence encodes CASSDRRTGTTGELFF.

This clone was counted between two and nine times. The chain carries TRBV3-1 (or the pseudogene TRBV3-2) and TRBJ1-1; weak D call: TRBD1 (6 bases). The CDR3 consists of 16 residues. Trimming removed 3 bases from V and 4 bases from J, with 18 bases in between. Germline loops: CDR1 LGHDT, CDR2 YNNKEL (reference sequence). CDR3 residues: CASSHSAGQGITEAFF. CDR3 DNA sequence: TGTGCCAGCAGCCACTCGGCAGGGCAGGGGATCACTGAAGCTTTCTTT.

This clone was counted between two and nine times. This sequence joins TRBV3-1 (or the pseudogene TRBV3-2) and TRBJ2-7, with D uncertain. The CDR3 is 14 amino acids. CDR1 is LGHDT, CDR2 YNNKEL, per germline (reference sequence). Deletions cut 8 bases from V and 2 bases from J, with 16 bases between. DNA of the CDR3: TGTGCCAGCTCCAATGCGAGATCCCCCTACGAGCAGTACTTC. Its protein is CASSNARSPYEQYF.

J is TRBJ1-1 and V is TRBV11-2; perhaps TRBD1 as D (6 bases). The V gene lost 1 base and the J gene lost 3 bases, with 12 bases spanning the gap. CDR3 size: 15 residues. Per germline, CDR1 SGHAT and CDR2 FQNNGV. The CDR3 protein is CASSLVAGAYTEAFF. Here the CDR3 DNA reads TGTGCCAGCAGCTTAGTCGCGGGGGCGTACACTGAAGCTTTCTTT.

The chain combines TRBV19 with TRBJ1-5; weak D call: TRBD1 (5 bases). CDR3 length: 15 residues. From germline, CDR1 is LNHDA and CDR2 SQIVND (reference sequence). V gave up 4 bases and J gave up 2 bases, with 12 bases separating them. The CDR3 DNA reads as TGTGCCAGTAGTACTCTCAGGGTGGGCAATCAGCCCCAGCATTTT. This codes for CASSTLRVGNQPQHF.

The chain joins TRBV5-1 to TRBJ1-4; D uncertain. The CDR3 length is 14 residues. The germline gives CDR1 SGHRS, CDR2 YFSETQ. Trimming stripped 2 bases from V and 7 bases from J, with 12 bases between. CDR3 sequence reads: CASSFLGGSEKLFF. The CDR3 DNA follows: TGCGCCAGCAGCTTTCTGGGAGGGAGTGAAAAACTGTTTTTT.

This clone was found a few times. The chain's CDR3 is CASSLPQGGAFF. The CDR3, as DNA: TGTGCCAGCAGCTTACCCCAGGGAGGAGCTTTCTTT. This chain joins TRBV7-9 and TRBJ1-1; possible D gene TRBD1, 5 bases. Germline V lookup: CDR1 SEHNR, CDR2 FQNEAQ (reference sequence). V shed 2 bases and J shed 10 bases, with 11 bases lying between them. This CDR3 comprises 12 residues.

This rearrangement joins TRBV18 to TRBJ2-5; D not certain. This CDR3 spans 16 amino acids. The V gene's germline CDR1 is KGHSH and CDR2 LQKENI. The ends were cut back, 5 bases at V and 0 bases at J, with 16 bases in the middle. This CDR3 reads CASSFIPTKYQETQYF. The CDR3 bases are TGTGCCAGCTCATTCATCCCAACTAAGTACCAAGAGACCCAGTACTTC.

J is TRBJ2-2 and V is TRBV10-1; D is undetermined. The V end was cut by 4 bases, the J end by 8 bases, with 11 bases between. This CDR3 is built from 13 residues. Germline V gene lookup returns CDR1 WNHNN and CDR2 SYGVQD (reference sequence). The CDR3: CASSGPMPGELFF. As DNA, the CDR3 is TGCGCCAGCAGTGGGCCGATGCCGGGGGAGCTGTTTTTT.

A remark on this clone: A junction boundary mismatches the germline segment, possibly from a read error. The genes are TRBV28 and TRBJ2-1; TRBD2 aligns across 11 bases. The CDR3 is 14 amino acids. The germline V gene has CDR1 MDHEN and CDR2 SYDVKM. The CDR3 DNA reads as TGTGCCAGCAGTTCGCCGGAACTAGCGGGAGCCCTTATCTTC. It codes for CASSSPELAGALIF. Filled out from reference TRBV28 and TRBJ2-1, the complete variable domain reads DVKVTQSSRYLVKRTGEKVFLECVQDMDHENMFWYRQDPGLGLRLIYFSYDVKMKEKGDIPEGYSVSREKKERFSLILESASTNQTSMYLCASSSPELAGALIFGPGTRLTVL.

This rearrangement joins TRBV9 to TRBJ2-3, with TRBD2 matching over 10 bases. There are 17 residues in the CDR3. Germline V gene data show CDR1 as SGDLS and CDR2 as YYNGEE. V gave up 4 bases and J gave up 0 bases; unmatched junction bases: 8. Written as DNA, the CDR3 is TGTGCCAGCAGCCCAGGAAAACTAGCGGGAAGCACAGATACGCAGTATTTT. Translated, it gives CASSPGKLAGSTDTQYF.

The chain employs TRBV6-2 or TRBV6-3 and TRBJ1-1; 8 bases are a match to TRBD1. Germline V gene lookup returns CDR1 MNHEY and CDR2 SVGEGT. V trimming: 5 bases; J trimming: 10 bases; junction bases outside the gene matches: 6. This CDR3 has 12 residues. The CDR3 is CASSPQGVRAFF. Written as DNA, the CDR3 is TGTGCCAGCAGTCCACAGGGGGTAAGAGCTTTCTTT.

In its sample, this clone was seen once. The rearrangement links TRBV7-9 to TRBJ2-4, with D perhaps matching TRBD1 (5 bases). Trimming shortened V by 6 bases and J by 6 bases, and 18 bases separated the two germline ends. This CDR3 region has 15 residues. Germline CDR1 and CDR2: SEHNR and FQNEAQ (reference sequence). The CDR3 region has the DNA TGTGCCAGCAGTTCGACAGATGGTAGGGGAAACATTCAGTACTTC. It encodes CASSSTDGRGNIQYF.

This clone was observed a single time. The rearrangement links TRBV7-2 to TRBJ1-6; D unresolved. Trimming shortened V by 3 bases and J by 7 bases, and 13 bases separated the two germline ends. The CDR3 has 15 amino acids. Germline CDR1 reads SGHTA; CDR2 reads FQGNSA. CDR3 DNA sequence: TGTGCCAGCAGCTTCCTCGCGGGAAGCAATTCACCCCTCCACTTT. It is translated as CASSFLAGSNSPLHF.

V and J are TRBV6-5 and TRBJ2-5; 10 nucleotides line up with TRBD1. J was trimmed by 3 bases and V by 6 bases; bases with no gene match: 4. Germline CDR1 is MNHEY and CDR2 is SVGAGI. This CDR3 region has 14 residues. DNA for the CDR3: TGTGCCAGCAGGCCGACAGGGGGCAAAGAGACCCAGTACTTC. Translated: CASRPTGGKETQYF.